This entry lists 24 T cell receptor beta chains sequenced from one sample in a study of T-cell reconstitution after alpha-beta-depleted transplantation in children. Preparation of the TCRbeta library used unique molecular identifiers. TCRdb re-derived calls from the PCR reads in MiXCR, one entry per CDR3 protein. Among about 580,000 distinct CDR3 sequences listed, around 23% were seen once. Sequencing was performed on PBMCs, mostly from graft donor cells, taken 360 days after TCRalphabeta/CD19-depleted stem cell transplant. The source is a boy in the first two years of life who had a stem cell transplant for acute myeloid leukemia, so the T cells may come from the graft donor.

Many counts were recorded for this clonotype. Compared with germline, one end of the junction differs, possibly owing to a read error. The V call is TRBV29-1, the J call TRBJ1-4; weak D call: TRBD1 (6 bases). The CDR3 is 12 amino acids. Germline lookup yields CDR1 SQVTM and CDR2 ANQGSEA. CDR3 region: CSVEGGSEKLFF. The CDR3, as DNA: TGCAGCGTGGAAGGGGGAAGCGAAAAACTGTTTTTT.

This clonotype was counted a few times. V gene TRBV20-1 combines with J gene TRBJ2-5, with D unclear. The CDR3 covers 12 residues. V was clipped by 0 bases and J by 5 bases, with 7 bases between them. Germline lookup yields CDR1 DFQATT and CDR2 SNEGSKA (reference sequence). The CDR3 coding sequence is TGCAGTGCTAGAGATCTTGATGAGACCCAGTACTTC. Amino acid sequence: CSARDLDETQYF.

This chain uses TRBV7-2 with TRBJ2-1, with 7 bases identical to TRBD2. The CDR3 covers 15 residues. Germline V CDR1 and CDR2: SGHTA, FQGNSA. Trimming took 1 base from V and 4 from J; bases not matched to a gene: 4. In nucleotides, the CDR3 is TGTGCCAGCAGCTTAGAGAGCGGGGTATACAATGAGCAGTTCTTC. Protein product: CASSLESGVYNEQFF.

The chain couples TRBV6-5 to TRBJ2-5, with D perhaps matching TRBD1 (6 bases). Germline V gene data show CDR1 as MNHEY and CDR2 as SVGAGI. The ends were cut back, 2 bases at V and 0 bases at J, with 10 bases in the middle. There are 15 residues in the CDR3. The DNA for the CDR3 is TGTGCCAGCAGTTACATGGACAGAAACCAAGAGACCCAGTACTTC. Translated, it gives CASSYMDRNQETQYF.

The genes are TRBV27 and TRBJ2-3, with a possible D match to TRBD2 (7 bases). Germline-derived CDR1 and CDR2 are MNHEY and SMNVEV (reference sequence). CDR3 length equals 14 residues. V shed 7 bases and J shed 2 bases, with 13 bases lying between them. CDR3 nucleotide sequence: TGTGCCAGCAAGACGGGGGGCCCCACAGATACGCAGTATTTT. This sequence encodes CASKTGGPTDTQYF.

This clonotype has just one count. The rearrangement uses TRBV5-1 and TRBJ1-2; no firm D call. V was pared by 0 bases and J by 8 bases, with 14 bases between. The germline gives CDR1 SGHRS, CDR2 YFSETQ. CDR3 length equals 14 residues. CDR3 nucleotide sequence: TGCGCCAGCAGCTTGGGGTATGGCGAGGACGGCTACACCTTC. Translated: CASSLGYGEDGYTF.

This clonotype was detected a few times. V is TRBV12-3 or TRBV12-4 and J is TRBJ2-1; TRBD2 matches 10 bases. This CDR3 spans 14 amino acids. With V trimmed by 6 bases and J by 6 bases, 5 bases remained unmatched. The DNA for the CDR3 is TGTGCCAGCAGAAGGACTAGCGGCGCCAATGAGCAGTTCTTC. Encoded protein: CASRRTSGANEQFF.

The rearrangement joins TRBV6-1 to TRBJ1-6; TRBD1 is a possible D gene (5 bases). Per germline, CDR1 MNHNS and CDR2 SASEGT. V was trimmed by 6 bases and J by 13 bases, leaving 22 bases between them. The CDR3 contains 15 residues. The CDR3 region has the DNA TGTGCCAGCAGCTCCCCCTGGGGCGAATTTAACCCCCTCCACTTT. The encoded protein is CASSSPWGEFNPLHF.

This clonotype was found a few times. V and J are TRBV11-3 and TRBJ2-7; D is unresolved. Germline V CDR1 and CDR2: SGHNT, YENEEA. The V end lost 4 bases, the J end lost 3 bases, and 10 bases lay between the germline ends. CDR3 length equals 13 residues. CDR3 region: CASSSSPVYEQYF. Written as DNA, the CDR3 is TGTGCCAGCAGCTCCTCCCCAGTCTACGAGCAGTACTTC.

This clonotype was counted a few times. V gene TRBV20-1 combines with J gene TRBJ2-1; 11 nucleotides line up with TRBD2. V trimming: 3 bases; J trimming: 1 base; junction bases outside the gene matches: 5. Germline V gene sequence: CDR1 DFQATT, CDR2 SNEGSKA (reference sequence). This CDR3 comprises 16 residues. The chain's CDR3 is CSASGTSGASYNEQFF. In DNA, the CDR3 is TGCAGTGCTAGTGGGACTAGCGGAGCTTCCTACAATGAGCAGTTCTTC.

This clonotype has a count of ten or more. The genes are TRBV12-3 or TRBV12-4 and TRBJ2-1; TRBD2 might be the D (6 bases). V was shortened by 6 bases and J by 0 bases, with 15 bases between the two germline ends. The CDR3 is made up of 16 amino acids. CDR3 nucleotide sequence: TGTGCCAGCAGCCATCCCGGGACTTACTCCTACAATGAGCAGTTCTTC. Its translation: CASSHPGTYSYNEQFF.

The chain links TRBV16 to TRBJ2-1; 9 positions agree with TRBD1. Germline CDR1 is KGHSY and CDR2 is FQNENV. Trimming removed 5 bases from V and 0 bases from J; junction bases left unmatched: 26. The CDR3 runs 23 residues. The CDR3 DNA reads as TGTGCCAGCAGCTCCACGGTCGAATTAATGGACAGGGGCCCCTCCAGCTCCTACAATGAGCAGTTCTTC. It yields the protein CASSSTVELMDRGPSSSYNEQFF.

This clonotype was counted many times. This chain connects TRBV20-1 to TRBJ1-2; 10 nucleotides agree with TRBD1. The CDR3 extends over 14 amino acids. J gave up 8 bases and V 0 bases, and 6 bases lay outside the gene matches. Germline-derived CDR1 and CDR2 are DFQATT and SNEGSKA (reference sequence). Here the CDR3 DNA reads TGCAGTGCTAGAGAGCCCGGGACAGGGGACGGCTACACCTTC. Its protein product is CSAREPGTGDGYTF.

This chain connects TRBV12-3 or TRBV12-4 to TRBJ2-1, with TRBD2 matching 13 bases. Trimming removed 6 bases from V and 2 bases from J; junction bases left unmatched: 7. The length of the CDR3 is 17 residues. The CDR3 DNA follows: TGTGCCAGCAGCCGTCCCGGGACTAGCGGGGCCTACAATGAGCAGTTCTTC. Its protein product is CASSRPGTSGAYNEQFF.

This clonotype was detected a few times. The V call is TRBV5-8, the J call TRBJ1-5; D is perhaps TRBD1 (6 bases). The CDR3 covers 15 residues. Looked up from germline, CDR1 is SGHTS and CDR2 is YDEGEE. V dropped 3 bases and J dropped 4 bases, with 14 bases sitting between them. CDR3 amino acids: CASSSTGMKNQPQHF. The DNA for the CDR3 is TGTGCCAGCAGCTCGACAGGCATGAAAAATCAGCCCCAGCATTTT. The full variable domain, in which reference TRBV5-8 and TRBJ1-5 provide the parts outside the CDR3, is EAGVTQSPTHLIKTRGQQATLRCSPISGHTSVYWYQQALGLGLQFLLWYDEGEERNRGNFPPRFSGRQFPNYSSELNVNALELEDSALYLCASSSTGMKNQPQHFGDGTRLSIL.

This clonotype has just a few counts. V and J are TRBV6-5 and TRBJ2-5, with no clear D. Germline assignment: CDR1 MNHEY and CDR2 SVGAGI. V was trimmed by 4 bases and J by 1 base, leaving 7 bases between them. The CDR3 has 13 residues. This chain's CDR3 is CASSWKSQETQYF. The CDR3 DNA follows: TGTGCCAGCAGTTGGAAGAGCCAAGAGACCCAGTACTTC.

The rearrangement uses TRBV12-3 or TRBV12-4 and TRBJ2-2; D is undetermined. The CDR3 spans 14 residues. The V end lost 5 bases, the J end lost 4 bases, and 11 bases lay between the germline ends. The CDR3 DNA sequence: TGTGCCAGCAGTCCCGTGTCACCCACCGGGGAGCTGTTTTTT. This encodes CASSPVSPTGELFF.

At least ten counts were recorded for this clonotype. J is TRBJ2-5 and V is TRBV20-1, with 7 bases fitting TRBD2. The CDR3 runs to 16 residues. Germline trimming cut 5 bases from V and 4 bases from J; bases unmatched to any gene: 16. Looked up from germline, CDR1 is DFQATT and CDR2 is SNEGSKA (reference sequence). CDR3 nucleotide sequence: TGCAGTGCTGGGGGGGGTCCGGGGCTCACGGGAGAGACCCAGTACTTC. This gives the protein CSAGGGPGLTGETQYF.

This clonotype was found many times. DNA for the CDR3: TGCGCCAGCAGCTTGGGGCCGGGACAGGTCTACGAGCAGTACGTC. Protein: CASSLGPGQVYEQYV. V usage is TRBV5-1 and J usage is TRBJ2-7; 8 bases map to TRBD1. Unmatched junction bases numbered 5, after V lost 0 bases and J lost 3 bases. Looked up from germline, CDR1 is SGHRS and CDR2 is YFSETQ. The CDR3 loop spans 15 amino acids.

The CDR3 sequence is CASSSDRVKGVSNEKLFF. The CDR3 DNA reads TGTGCCAGCAGTTCGGACAGGGTGAAGGGGGTTTCTAATGAAAAACTGTTTTTT. The chain employs TRBV12-3 or TRBV12-4 and TRBJ1-4, with 8 bases aligning to TRBD1. V gave up 4 bases and J gave up 3 bases; unmatched junction bases: 13. The CDR3 runs 18 residues.

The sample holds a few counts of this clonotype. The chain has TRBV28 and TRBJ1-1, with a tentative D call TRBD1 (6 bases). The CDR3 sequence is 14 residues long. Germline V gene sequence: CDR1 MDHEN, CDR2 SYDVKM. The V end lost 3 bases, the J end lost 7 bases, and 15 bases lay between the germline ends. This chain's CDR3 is CASSLRGQTLEAFF. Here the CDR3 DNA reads TGTGCCAGCAGTTTGAGGGGACAAACACTTGAAGCTTTCTTT.

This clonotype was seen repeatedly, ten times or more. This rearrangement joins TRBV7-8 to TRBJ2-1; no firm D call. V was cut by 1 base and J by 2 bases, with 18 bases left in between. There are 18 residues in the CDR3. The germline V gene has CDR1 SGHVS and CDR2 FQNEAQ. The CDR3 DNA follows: TGTGCCAGCAGCTTAGGGCCCGGCGCGCATGGTCCCTACAATGAGCAGTTCTTC. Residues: CASSLGPGAHGPYNEQFF. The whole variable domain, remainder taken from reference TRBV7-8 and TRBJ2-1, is GAGVSQSPRYKVAKRGQDVALRCDPISGHVSLFWYQQALGQGPEFLTYFQNEAQLDKSGLPSDRFFAERPEGSVSTLKIQRTQQEDSAVYLCASSLGPGAHGPYNEQFFGPGTRLTVL.

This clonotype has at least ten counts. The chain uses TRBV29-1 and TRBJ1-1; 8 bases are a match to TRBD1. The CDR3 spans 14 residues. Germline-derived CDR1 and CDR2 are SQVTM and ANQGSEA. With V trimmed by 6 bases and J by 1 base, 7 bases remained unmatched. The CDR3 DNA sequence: TGCAGCGTCGTTCGACAGGGGTCGAACACTGAAGCTTTCTTT. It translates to CSVVRQGSNTEAFF.

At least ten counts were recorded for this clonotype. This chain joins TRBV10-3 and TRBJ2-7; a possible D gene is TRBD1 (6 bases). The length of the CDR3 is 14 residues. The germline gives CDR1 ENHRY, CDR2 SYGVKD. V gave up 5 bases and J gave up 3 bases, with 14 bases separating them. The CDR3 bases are TGTGCCATCAGTACAAGGGACACCCTCTACGAGCAGTACTTC. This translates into CAISTRDTLYEQYF.